This T cell receptor beta chain is drawn from a study of blood T cells in healthy people across ages. Next came a second PCR, run for 7 to 11 cycles, which used a sample-barcoded 5' primer along with a J-beta primer mix. MiXCR, run by TCRdb on the 5' RACE reads, gives a single entry per CDR3 protein. The table lists nearly 800,000 distinct CDR3 sequences, roughly three fifths of them singletons. In germline, CDR1 is DFQATT, CDR2 SNEGSKA (reference sequence). The CDR3 is made up of 14 amino acids. With 0 bases removed from V and 6 bases from J, the gap between germline ends came to 15 bases. This clonotype was counted a few times.

The specimen was blood. The clonotype was recovered from a man aged 40-49 years in good health. This chain links TRBV20-1 with TRBJ2-7, with D unclear. The CDR3 loop reads CSARDLALGCEQYF. CDR3 in DNA: TGCAGTGCTAGAGATCTGGCGTTAGGATGCGAGCAGTACTTC.